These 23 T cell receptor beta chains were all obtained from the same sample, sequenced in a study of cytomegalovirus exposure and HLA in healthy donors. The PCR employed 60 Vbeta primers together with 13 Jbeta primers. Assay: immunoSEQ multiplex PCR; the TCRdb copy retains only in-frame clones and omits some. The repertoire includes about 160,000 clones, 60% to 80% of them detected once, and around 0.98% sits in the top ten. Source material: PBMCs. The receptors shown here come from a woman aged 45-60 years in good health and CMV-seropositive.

This CDR3 reads CASSQARPTGYPYEQYF. CDR3 DNA: TGCGCCAGCAGCCAAGCCCGCCCGACAGGGTACCCCTACGAGCAGTACTTC. The chain links TRBV4-3 to TRBJ2-7; 7 bases agree with TRBD1. The V gene's germline CDR1 is LGHNA and CDR2 YSLEER. This CDR3 has 17 amino acids. The J segment lost 2 bases and the V segment lost 1 base, leaving 11 bases of the junction unmatched.

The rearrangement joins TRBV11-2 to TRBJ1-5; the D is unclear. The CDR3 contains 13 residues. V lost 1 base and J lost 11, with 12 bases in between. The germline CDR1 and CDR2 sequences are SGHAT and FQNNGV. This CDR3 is CASSLGWATAQHF. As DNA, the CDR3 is TGTGCCAGCAGCTTAGGCTGGGCCACGGCCCAGCATTTT.

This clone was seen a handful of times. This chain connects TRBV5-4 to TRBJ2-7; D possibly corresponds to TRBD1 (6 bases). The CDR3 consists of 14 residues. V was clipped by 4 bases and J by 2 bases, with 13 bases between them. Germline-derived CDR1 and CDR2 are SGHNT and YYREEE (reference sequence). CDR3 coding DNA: TGTGCCAGCAGCCGGGACACCGAAACCTACGAGCAGTACTTC. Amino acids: CASSRDTETYEQYF.

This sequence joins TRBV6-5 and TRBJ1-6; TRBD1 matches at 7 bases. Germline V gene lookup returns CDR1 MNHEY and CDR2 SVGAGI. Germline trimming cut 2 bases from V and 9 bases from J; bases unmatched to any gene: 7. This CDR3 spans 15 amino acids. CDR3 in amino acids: CASSYEGTVGSPLHF. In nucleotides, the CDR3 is TGTGCCAGCAGTTACGAGGGGACAGTAGGTTCACCCCTCCACTTT.

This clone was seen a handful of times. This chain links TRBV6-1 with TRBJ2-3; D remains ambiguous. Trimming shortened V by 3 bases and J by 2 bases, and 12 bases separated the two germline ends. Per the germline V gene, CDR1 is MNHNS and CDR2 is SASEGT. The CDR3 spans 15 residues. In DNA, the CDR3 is TGTGCCAGCAGTGACCTAGGCGGTCCCACAGATACGCAGTATTTT. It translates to CASSDLGGPTDTQYF.

The CDR3 DNA sequence: TGTGCCAGCAGCTCCTCAGCGGGGGCCATACATACGCAGTATTTT. This codes for CASSSSAGAIHTQYF. The genes are TRBV7-2 and TRBJ2-3; 8 bases are a match to TRBD2. The length of the CDR3 is 15 residues. Trimming took 4 bases from V and 7 from J; bases not matched to a gene: 10. Germline CDR1 and CDR2: SGHTA and FQGNSA.

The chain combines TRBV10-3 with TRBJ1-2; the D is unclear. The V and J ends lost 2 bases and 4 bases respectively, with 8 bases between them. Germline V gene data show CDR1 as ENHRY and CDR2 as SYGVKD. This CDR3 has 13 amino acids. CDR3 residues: CAISEGQVYGYTF. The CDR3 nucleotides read TGTGCCATCAGTGAGGGGCAGGTCTATGGCTACACCTTC.

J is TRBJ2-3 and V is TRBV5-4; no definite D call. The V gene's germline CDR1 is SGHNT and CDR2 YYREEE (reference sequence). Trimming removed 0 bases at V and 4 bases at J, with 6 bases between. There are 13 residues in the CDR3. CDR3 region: CASSLAGADTQYF. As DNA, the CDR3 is TGTGCCAGCAGCTTGGCGGGTGCAGATACGCAGTATTTT.

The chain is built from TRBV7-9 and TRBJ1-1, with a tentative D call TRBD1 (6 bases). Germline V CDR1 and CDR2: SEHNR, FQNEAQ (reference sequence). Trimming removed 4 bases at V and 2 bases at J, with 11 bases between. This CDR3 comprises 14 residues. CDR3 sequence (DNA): TGTGCCAGCAGCTCTTCCGGGACAAACACTGAAGCTTTCTTT. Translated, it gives CASSSSGTNTEAFF.

CDR3 DNA sequence: TGTGCCAGCAGGGCCGGGACAGGGGGCTCATACGAGCAGTACTTC. Amino acid sequence: CASRAGTGGSYEQYF. The gene calls are TRBV2 and TRBJ2-7; 12 bases agree with TRBD1. The CDR3 runs 15 residues. Per the germline V gene, CDR1 is SNHLY and CDR2 is FYNNEI. With V trimmed by 6 bases and J by 4 bases, 7 bases remained unmatched.

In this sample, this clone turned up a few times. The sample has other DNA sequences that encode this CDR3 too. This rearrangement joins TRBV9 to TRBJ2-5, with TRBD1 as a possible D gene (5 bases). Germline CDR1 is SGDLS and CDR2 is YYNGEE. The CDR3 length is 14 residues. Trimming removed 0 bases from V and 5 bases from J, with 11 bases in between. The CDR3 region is CASSVGGMGETQYF. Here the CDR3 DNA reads TGTGCCAGCAGCGTAGGGGGCATGGGGGAGACCCAGTACTTC.

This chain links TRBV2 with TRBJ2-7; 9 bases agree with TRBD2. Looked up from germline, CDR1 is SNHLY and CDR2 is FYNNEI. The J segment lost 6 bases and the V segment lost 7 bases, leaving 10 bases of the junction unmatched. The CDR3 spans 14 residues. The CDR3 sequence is CASTLGGLAVEQYF. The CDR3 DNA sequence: TGTGCCAGCACCCTAGGGGGACTAGCTGTCGAGCAGTACTTC. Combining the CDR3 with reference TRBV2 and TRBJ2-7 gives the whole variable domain EPEVTQTPSHQVTQMGQEVILRCVPISNHLYFYWYRQILGQKVEFLVSFYNNEISEKSEIFDDQFSVERPDGSNFTLKIRSTKLEDSAMYFCASTLGGLAVEQYFGPGTRLTVT.

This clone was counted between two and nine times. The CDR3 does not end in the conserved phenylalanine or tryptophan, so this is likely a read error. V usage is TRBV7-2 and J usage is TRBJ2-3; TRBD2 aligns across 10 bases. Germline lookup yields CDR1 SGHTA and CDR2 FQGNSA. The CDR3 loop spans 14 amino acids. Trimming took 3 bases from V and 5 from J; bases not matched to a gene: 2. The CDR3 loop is CASSFGLAVDTQYV. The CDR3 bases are TGTGCCAGCAGCTTTGGACTAGCGGTAGATACGCAGTATGTT.

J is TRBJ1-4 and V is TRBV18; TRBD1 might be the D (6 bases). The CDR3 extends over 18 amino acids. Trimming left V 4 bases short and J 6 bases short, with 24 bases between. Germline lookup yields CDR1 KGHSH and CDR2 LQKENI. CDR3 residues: CASSLLALTGTLDEKLFF. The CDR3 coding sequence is TGTGCCAGCTCACTTCTGGCTCTAACCGGGACACTAGATGAAAAACTGTTTTTT.

CDR3 DNA sequence: TGCGCCAGCAGCCAAGACCTTAGCGGGGGAGGGTATGGAGAGACCCAGTACTTC. As protein: CASSQDLSGGGYGETQYF. The chain links TRBV4-1 to TRBJ2-5, with 9 bases identical to TRBD2. The V gene's germline CDR1 is MGHRA and CDR2 YSYEKL. CDR3 length equals 18 residues. With V trimmed by 0 bases and J by 4 bases, 12 bases remained unmatched.

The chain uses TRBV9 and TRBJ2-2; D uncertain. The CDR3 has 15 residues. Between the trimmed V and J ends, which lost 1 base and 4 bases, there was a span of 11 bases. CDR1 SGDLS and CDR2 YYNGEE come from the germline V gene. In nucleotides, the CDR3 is TGTGCCAGCAGCGTACTCGTTTCCGGCACCGGGGAGCTGTTTTTT. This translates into CASSVLVSGTGELFF.

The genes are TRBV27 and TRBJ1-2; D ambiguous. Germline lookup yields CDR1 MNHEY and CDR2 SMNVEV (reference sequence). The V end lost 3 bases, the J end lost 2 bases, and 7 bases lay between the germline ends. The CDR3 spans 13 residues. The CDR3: CASSFNGNYGYTF. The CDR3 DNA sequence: TGTGCCAGCAGTTTTAACGGGAACTATGGCTACACCTTC.

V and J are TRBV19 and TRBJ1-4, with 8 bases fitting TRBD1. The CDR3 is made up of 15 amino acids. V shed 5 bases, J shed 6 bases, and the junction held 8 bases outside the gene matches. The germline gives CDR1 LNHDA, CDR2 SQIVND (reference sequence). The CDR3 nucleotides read TGTGCCAGTAGTCGTCCGGGACAGGTGGATGAAAAACTGTTTTTT. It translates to CASSRPGQVDEKLFF. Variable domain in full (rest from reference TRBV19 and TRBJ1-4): DGGITQSPKYLFRKEGQNVTLSCEQNLNHDAMYWYRQDPGQGLRLIYYSQIVNDFQKGDIAEGYSVSREKKESFPLTVTSAQKNPTAFYLCASSRPGQVDEKLFFGSGTQLSVL.

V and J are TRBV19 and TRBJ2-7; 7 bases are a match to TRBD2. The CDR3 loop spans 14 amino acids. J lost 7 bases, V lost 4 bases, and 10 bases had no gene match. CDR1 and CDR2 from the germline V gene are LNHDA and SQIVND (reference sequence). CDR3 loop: CASSRLAGPGEQYF. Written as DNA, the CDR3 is TGTGCCAGTAGTAGATTAGCGGGCCCGGGGGAGCAGTACTTC.

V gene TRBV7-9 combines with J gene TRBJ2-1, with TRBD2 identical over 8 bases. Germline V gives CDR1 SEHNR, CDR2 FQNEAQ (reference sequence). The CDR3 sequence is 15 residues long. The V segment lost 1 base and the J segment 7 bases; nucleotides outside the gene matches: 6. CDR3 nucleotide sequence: TGTGCCAGCAGCTTAGACGGGAGGGTGACGAATGAGCAGTTCTTC. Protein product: CASSLDGRVTNEQFF.

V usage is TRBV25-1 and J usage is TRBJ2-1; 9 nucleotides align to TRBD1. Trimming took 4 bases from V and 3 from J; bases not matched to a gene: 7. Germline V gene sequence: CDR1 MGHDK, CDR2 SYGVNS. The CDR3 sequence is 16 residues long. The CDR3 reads CASSGPGQGNYNEQFF. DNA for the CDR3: TGTGCCAGCAGTGGGCCGGGACAGGGCAACTACAATGAGCAGTTCTTC.

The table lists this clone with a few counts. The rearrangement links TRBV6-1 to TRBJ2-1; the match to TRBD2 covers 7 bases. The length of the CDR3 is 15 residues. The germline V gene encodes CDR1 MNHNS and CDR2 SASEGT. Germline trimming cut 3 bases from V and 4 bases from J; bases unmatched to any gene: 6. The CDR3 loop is CASSDSAGAYNEQFF. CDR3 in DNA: TGTGCCAGCAGTGACAGTGCGGGAGCTTACAATGAGCAGTTCTTC.

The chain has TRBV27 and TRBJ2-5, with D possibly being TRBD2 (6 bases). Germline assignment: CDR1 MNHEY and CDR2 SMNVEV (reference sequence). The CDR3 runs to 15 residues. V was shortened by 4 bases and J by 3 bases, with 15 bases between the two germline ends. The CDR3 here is CASSSPSRGEETQYF. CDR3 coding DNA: TGTGCCAGCAGTTCCCCCAGTCGCGGGGAAGAGACCCAGTACTTC.